This T cell receptor (beta chain) was observed in a study of identical twins. The ends were cut back, 6 bases at V and 4 bases at J, with 12 bases in the middle. The CDR3 runs 14 residues. TCRdb re-called the 5' RACE reads with MiXCR, one entry per CDR3 protein. The sample lists 260,000 or so distinct CDR3 sequences; approximately 7.3% were seen once. This clonotype was counted many times. The data also belong to a second study, concerning yellow fever vaccine responses in identical twins.

This TCR came from a young woman in good health. The chain links TRBV12-3 or TRBV12-4 to TRBJ2-2; possible D gene TRBD2, 6 bases. The sample was CD8+ T cells sorted from blood. This CDR3 is CASSPTGGTGELFF. The CDR3 nucleotides read TGTGCCAGCAGCCCTACCGGGGGCACCGGGGAGCTGTTTTTT.